Below are 27 T cell receptor beta chains sequenced from a single sample in a study of cytomegalovirus exposure and HLA in healthy donors. The PCR used 60 Vbeta and 13 Jbeta primers. Produced via immunoSEQ multiplex PCR; TCRdb's table is partial and in-frame only. The table records about 160,000 clones, 82% of them present only once. Input material: PBMCs. These receptors originate from a male donor in good health and CMV-seronegative.

This chain joins TRBV18 and TRBJ2-7; weak D call: TRBD1 (5 bases). The CDR3 loop spans 17 amino acids. The germline CDR1 and CDR2 sequences are KGHSH and LQKENI. V was shortened by 5 bases and J by 0 bases, with 20 bases between the two germline ends. The CDR3 reads CASSYLQGGGGSYEQYF. CDR3 in DNA: TGTGCCAGCTCATACCTTCAGGGCGGCGGCGGCTCCTACGAGCAGTACTTC.

The chain joins TRBV28 to TRBJ1-1; D not resolved. V was clipped by 6 bases and J by 6 bases, with 17 bases between them. The germline gives CDR1 MDHEN, CDR2 SYDVKM. The CDR3 is 14 amino acids. The CDR3 is CASSRESLTSEAFF. The CDR3 DNA reads as TGTGCCAGCAGCCGGGAGAGTCTAACTTCTGAAGCTTTCTTT. Using reference TRBV28 and TRBJ1-1 for the parts outside the CDR3, the full variable domain is DVKVTQSSRYLVKRTGEKVFLECVQDMDHENMFWYRQDPGLGLRLIYFSYDVKMKEKGDIPEGYSVSREKKERFSLILESASTNQTSMYLCASSRESLTSEAFFGQGTRLTVV.

The chain couples TRBV19 to TRBJ2-7; TRBD2 might be the D (6 bases). Trimming pared 5 bases from V and 3 bases from J, leaving 8 bases between. Germline V gene data show CDR1 as LNHDA and CDR2 as SQIVND (reference sequence). The CDR3 loop spans 12 amino acids. The CDR3 sequence is CASSSGDYEQYF. The CDR3 DNA reads as TGTGCCAGTAGTTCGGGGGACTACGAGCAGTACTTC.

This chain connects TRBV19 to TRBJ1-1; TRBD1 agrees at 11 bases. CDR3 length equals 17 residues. V shed 7 bases, J shed 4 bases, and the junction held 14 bases outside the gene matches. Germline V gene lookup returns CDR1 LNHDA and CDR2 SQIVND (reference sequence). The CDR3 protein is CASTLGGQGVLGTEAFF. The CDR3 DNA reads as TGTGCCAGTACCTTAGGGGGACAGGGGGTGTTGGGCACTGAAGCTTTCTTT.

The V gene is TRBV7-2, the J gene TRBJ1-3; 7 nucleotides agree with TRBD1. The CDR3 has 14 amino acids. Germline V gene sequence: CDR1 SGHTA, CDR2 FQGNSA. After removal of 6 bases from V and 3 bases from J, the junction contained 5 bases not matched to a gene. CDR3 sequence reads: CASSRTGDGNTIYF. Written as DNA, the CDR3 is TGTGCCAGCAGTCGGACAGGTGATGGAAACACCATATATTTT.

This CDR3 reads CATSRDTGQGSGYTF. The DNA for the CDR3 is TGTGCCACCAGCAGAGATACAGGACAGGGTAGTGGCTACACCTTC. J is TRBJ1-2 and V is TRBV15; 8 bases line up with TRBD1. The CDR3 has 15 amino acids. Looked up from germline, CDR1 is LNHNV and CDR2 is YYDKDF (reference sequence). The ends lost 0 bases at V and 7 bases at J; junction bases unmatched: 7.

The CDR3 DNA follows: TGTGCCAGCAGCTTGGGACAGGGTAAAGATACGCAGTATTTT. As protein: CASSLGQGKDTQYF. The gene calls are TRBV7-6 and TRBJ2-3, with 9 bases matching TRBD1. This CDR3 contains 14 residues. Germline V lookup: CDR1 SGHVS, CDR2 FNYEAQ. The trim removed 3 bases at V and 5 bases at J, leaving 3 bases unmatched.

The V call is TRBV11-3, the J call TRBJ2-3; 8 nucleotides match TRBD1. The germline gives CDR1 SGHNT, CDR2 YENEEA. V dropped 5 bases and J dropped 5; count of bases not matched to a gene: 15. CDR3 length: 17 amino acids. The CDR3 DNA is TGTGCCAGCAGCCCTGGACAGGGTTTATCCTGGGGAGATACGCAGTATTTT. Amino acid sequence: CASSPGQGLSWGDTQYF.

The chain carries TRBV7-3 and TRBJ2-2; D might be TRBD1 (5 bases). Germline values: CDR1 SGHTA, CDR2 FQGTGA. V dropped 5 bases and J dropped 7 bases, with 14 bases sitting between them. The CDR3 spans 14 residues. CDR3 DNA: TGTGCCAGCAGCCGCTCCCAGGGATACGGGGAGCTGTTTTTT. Protein sequence: CASSRSQGYGELFF.

The gene calls are TRBV28 and TRBJ2-5, with 9 bases that match TRBD1. The CDR3 runs to 16 residues. V shed 2 bases and J 2 bases; nucleotides not matched to a gene: 6. Germline-derived CDR1 and CDR2 are MDHEN and SYDVKM. The CDR3 loop is CASSLNGQGTQETQYF. As DNA, the CDR3 is TGTGCCAGCAGTTTAAACGGACAGGGGACACAAGAGACCCAGTACTTC.

This sequence joins TRBV7-9 and TRBJ1-2; D gene unclear. Germline values: CDR1 SEHNR, CDR2 FQNEAQ (reference sequence). This CDR3 has 14 amino acids. Trimming stripped 6 bases from V and 5 bases from J, with 16 bases between. The CDR3 here is CASSRGQNLYGYTF. The CDR3 region has the DNA TGTGCCAGCAGTCGTGGGCAGAATCTTTATGGCTACACCTTC.

V and J are TRBV5-4 and TRBJ2-7; D call uncertain. With 2 bases removed from V and 4 bases from J, the gap between germline ends came to 10 bases. CDR1 SGHNT and CDR2 YYREEE come from the germline V gene (reference sequence). CDR3 length: 13 amino acids. In DNA, the CDR3 is TGTGCCAGCAGCTTTGGCGCGGCATACGAGCAGTACTTC. This codes for CASSFGAAYEQYF.

The rearrangement links TRBV19 to TRBJ1-2, with TRBD1 identical over 8 bases. Trimming cost V 3 bases and J 7 bases; bases outside gene matches: 13. The CDR3 is 16 residues long. Germline CDR1 and CDR2: LNHDA and SQIVND (reference sequence). The CDR3 sequence: CASSIGFGQGAFGYTF. The CDR3 DNA reads as TGTGCCAGTAGTATCGGCTTTGGGCAGGGGGCGTTTGGCTACACCTTC.

V usage is TRBV7-9 and J usage is TRBJ2-3; TRBD2 aligns across 10 bases. J was trimmed by 2 bases and V by 3 bases; bases with no gene match: 2. The CDR3 is made up of 15 amino acids. CDR1 and CDR2 (germline): SEHNR, FQNEAQ (reference sequence). CDR3 region: CASSFGLADTDTQYF. The CDR3 nucleotides are TGTGCCAGCAGCTTCGGACTAGCGGACACAGATACGCAGTATTTT.

This chain connects TRBV7-9 to TRBJ2-3; 9 nucleotides match TRBD1. Germline loops: CDR1 SEHNR, CDR2 FQNEAQ (reference sequence). Trimming took 5 bases from V and 0 from J; bases not matched to a gene: 15. The CDR3 covers 19 residues. CDR3 in DNA: TGTGCCAGCAGCCCCAGGGGGACAGGGTCCCCAAGGAGCACAGATACGCAGTATTTT. Translating it yields CASSPRGTGSPRSTDTQYF.

The chain is built from TRBV28 and TRBJ2-7; the match to TRBD1 covers 8 bases. Germline assignment: CDR1 MDHEN and CDR2 SYDVKM. The CDR3 has 18 residues. J was trimmed by 0 bases and V by 3 bases; bases with no gene match: 13. CDR3 region: CASSFMGQANPSSYEQYF. The CDR3 DNA follows: TGTGCCAGCAGTTTCATGGGACAGGCAAATCCTAGCTCCTACGAGCAGTACTTC.

The chain has TRBV19 and TRBJ2-7; D unresolved. CDR3 length: 15 amino acids. Deletions cut 5 bases from V and 0 bases from J, with 14 bases between. Germline V gene data show CDR1 as LNHDA and CDR2 as SQIVND (reference sequence). CDR3 DNA: TGTGCCAGTAGTGCCCCACCAGGTTCCTCCTACGAGCAGTACTTC. Its protein product is CASSAPPGSSYEQYF. The full variable domain, completed using reference TRBV19 and TRBJ2-7, is DGGITQSPKYLFRKEGQNVTLSCEQNLNHDAMYWYRQDPGQGLRLIYYSQIVNDFQKGDIAEGYSVSREKKESFPLTVTSAQKNPTAFYLCASSAPPGSSYEQYFGPGTRLTVT.

This clone was observed a few times. The chain combines TRBV29-1 with TRBJ2-3; the match to TRBD2 covers 14 bases. Germline V gene data show CDR1 as SQVTM and CDR2 as ANQGSEA. This CDR3 spans 19 amino acids. V dropped 0 bases and J dropped 5; count of bases not matched to a gene: 13. The CDR3 here is CSVEDLQLGLAGAIDTQYF. CDR3 sequence (DNA): TGCAGCGTTGAAGATCTTCAGTTGGGACTAGCGGGAGCGATAGATACGCAGTATTTT.

The V gene is TRBV28, the J gene TRBJ2-5; no firm D call. The CDR3 has 14 amino acids. V was clipped by 4 bases and J by 1 base, with 10 bases between them. Germline values: CDR1 MDHEN, CDR2 SYDVKM. DNA of the CDR3: TGTGCCAGCAGTTCCGCCGTGCGCCAAGAGACCCAGTACTTC. It translates to CASSSAVRQETQYF.

CDR3 coding DNA: TGTGCCAGCAGTTTATCTGGGGGGTTGAGGCTATATGGCTACACCTTC. Its translation is CASSLSGGLRLYGYTF. The chain uses TRBV28 and TRBJ1-2, with D possibly TRBD1 on 5 matching bases. Trimming pared 1 base from V and 5 bases from J, leaving 17 bases between. In germline, CDR1 is MDHEN, CDR2 SYDVKM. The CDR3 is 16 residues long.

J is TRBJ2-7 and V is TRBV9; weak D call: TRBD1 (6 bases). Germline V lookup: CDR1 SGDLS, CDR2 YYNGEE. V lost 0 bases, J lost 2 bases, and 9 bases lay in between. The CDR3 is 14 residues long. CDR3: CASSVGQGPYEQYF. CDR3 sequence (DNA): TGTGCCAGCAGCGTAGGGCAGGGGCCCTACGAGCAGTACTTC. The entire variable domain, with the rest obtained from reference TRBV9 and TRBJ2-7, is as follows: DSGVTQTPKHLITATGQRVTLRCSPRSGDLSVYWYQQSLDQGLQFLIQYYNGEERAKGNILERFSAQQFPDLHSELNLSSLELGDSALYFCASSVGQGPYEQYFGPGTRLTVT.

The chain is built from TRBV5-8 and TRBJ2-7, with D possibly matching TRBD2 (5 bases). The CDR3 has 10 amino acids. The germline gives CDR1 SGHTS, CDR2 YDEGEE. Trimming removed 7 bases at V and 5 bases at J, with 7 bases between. The CDR3 spells CASDGDEQYF. In DNA form, the CDR3 reads TGTGCCAGCGACGGGGACGAGCAGTACTTC.

V is TRBV6-4 and J is TRBJ2-1; 12 bases align to TRBD1. The CDR3 is 15 residues long. Germline CDR1 MRHNA, CDR2 SNTAGT. The V and J ends lost 5 bases and 7 bases, in that order; junction bases with no gene match: 6. CDR3 in DNA: TGTGCCAGCAGTCCGGGACAGGGGGCTGCGAATGAGCAGTTCTTC. Amino acid sequence: CASSPGQGAANEQFF.

V is TRBV5-1 and J is TRBJ2-7, with 7 bases identical to TRBD2. V lost 4 bases, J lost 2 bases, and 9 bases stayed unmatched. The CDR3 sequence is 15 residues long. Germline loops: CDR1 SGHRS, CDR2 YFSETQ. In nucleotides, the CDR3 is TGCGCCAGCAGCCCTCTAGCGGTGGGCCCCTACGAGCAGTACTTC. Translating gives CASSPLAVGPYEQYF.

The chain uses TRBV6-1 and TRBJ2-3; 11 bases are a match to TRBD2. The CDR3 totals 14 residues. Germline lookup yields CDR1 MNHNS and CDR2 SASEGT. After removal of 6 bases from V and 9 bases from J, the junction contained 8 bases not matched to a gene. The chain's CDR3 is CASSETRLAGTQYF. CDR3 bases: TGTGCCAGCAGCGAAACCCGACTAGCGGGGACGCAGTATTTT.

The chain links TRBV4-3 to TRBJ2-1; 10 bases fit TRBD2. Germline V gene data show CDR1 as LGHNA and CDR2 as YSLEER. This CDR3 comprises 16 residues. Germline trimming cut 0 bases from V and 3 bases from J; bases unmatched to any gene: 2. The CDR3 DNA follows: TGCGCCAGCAGCCAAGAACCTAGCGGGGGCTACAATGAGCAGTTCTTC. Translating it yields CASSQEPSGGYNEQFF.

This chain uses TRBV12-5 with TRBJ1-2, with TRBD1 identical over 8 bases. Germline assignment: CDR1 LGHNT and CDR2 FRNRAP. This CDR3 comprises 13 residues. The V and J ends lost 9 bases and 4 bases, in that order; junction bases with no gene match: 7. CDR3 nucleotide sequence: TGTGCTAGGGGAGAAGACAGGGGCTATGGCTACACCTTC. Amino acid sequence: CARGEDRGYGYTF.